Following are 26 T cell receptor beta chains from one sample sequenced in a study of blood T cell repertoires in COVID-19. This table comes from immunoSEQ multiplex PCR, and its TCRdb copy is limited to in-frame clones, with some not included. Of hundreds of thousands of clones listed, 90% are singletons. The sequenced sample was PBMCs or T cells enriched from blood (not recorded which). The receptors shown here come from a woman younger than 30 with acute COVID-19.

The genes are TRBV7-2 and TRBJ1-6; D possibly corresponds to TRBD1 (5 bases). The CDR3 is 15 residues long. Trimming took 5 bases from V and 7 from J, leaving 15 bases between them. CDR1 is SGHTA, CDR2 FQGNSA, per germline. The CDR3 spells CASSLGRGTNSPLHF. CDR3 DNA sequence: TGTGCCAGCAGCCTCGGGCGGGGGACCAATTCACCCCTCCACTTT. Full variable domain (rest looked up from reference TRBV7-2 and TRBJ1-6): GAGVSQSPSNKVTEKGKDVELRCDPISGHTALYWYRQSLGQGLEFLIYFQGNSAPDKSGLPSDRFSAERTGGSVSTLTIQRTQQEDSAVYLCASSLGRGTNSPLHFGNGTRLTVT.

The V call is TRBV12-3 or TRBV12-4, the J call TRBJ2-1; 7 nucleotides agree with TRBD1. The junction had 1 base not matched to a gene; V was cut back by 2 bases and J by 6 bases. The CDR3 covers 13 residues. This CDR3 reads CASSLNRGNEQFF. As DNA, the CDR3 is TGTGCCAGCAGTTTAAACAGGGGCAATGAGCAGTTCTTC.

The CDR3 coding sequence is TGCGCCAGCAGCCAAGGCTCGGGAATGTACAATGAGCAGTTCTTC. This sequence encodes CASSQGSGMYNEQFF. The genes are TRBV4-3 and TRBJ2-1, with D possibly being TRBD2 (5 bases). The CDR3 extends over 15 amino acids. Trimming took off 1 base at V and 4 bases at J, with 11 bases between the two ends. CDR1 and CDR2 from the germline V gene are LGHNA and YSLEER.

J is TRBJ1-5 and V is TRBV15; D is perhaps TRBD1 (6 bases). Trimming cost V 1 base and J 7 bases, with 14 bases left between them. The germline V gene has CDR1 LNHNV and CDR2 YYDKDF (reference sequence). The CDR3 runs to 15 residues. CDR3 DNA: TGTGCCACCAGCAGAGCGGGGAGGGGGAGCCAGCCCCAGCATTTT. It is translated as CATSRAGRGSQPQHF.

The gene calls are TRBV2 and TRBJ2-3; TRBD1 matches at 7 bases. Germline assignment: CDR1 SNHLY and CDR2 FYNNEI. With 4 bases clipped from V and 2 bases from J, the junction kept 6 bases outside the gene matches. The CDR3 is made up of 15 amino acids. The CDR3 loop reads CASSGGGTTTDTQYF. The CDR3 DNA reads as TGTGCCAGCAGTGGAGGGGGCACAACCACAGATACGCAGTATTTT.

This clone was found a few times. The V gene is TRBV19, the J gene TRBJ2-7; 7 nucleotides line up with TRBD2. The CDR3 extends over 14 amino acids. The V gene end was trimmed by 1 base and the J gene end by 6 bases; junction bases not matched to a gene: 6. Germline assignment: CDR1 LNHDA and CDR2 SQIVND (reference sequence). As DNA, the CDR3 is TGTGCCAGTAGTATAGGAGGGAGGGCCGGCGAGCAGTACTTC. Translating it yields CASSIGGRAGEQYF.

DNA for the CDR3: TGTGCCACCAGCAGAGTGGGACAGGTTGTTGAGCAGTTCTTC. It yields the protein CATSRVGQVVEQFF. The V and J genes are TRBV15 and TRBJ2-1, with 8 bases lining up with TRBD1. The CDR3 consists of 14 residues. With V trimmed by 1 base and J by 9 bases, 5 bases remained unmatched. CDR1 and CDR2 (germline): LNHNV, YYDKDF (reference sequence).

The V call is TRBV6-2 or TRBV6-3, the J call TRBJ1-4; 8 bases fit TRBD1. V trimming: 6 bases; J trimming: 7 bases; junction bases outside the gene matches: 1. Germline V gene data show CDR1 as MNHEY and CDR2 as SVGEGT. There are 12 residues in the CDR3. The CDR3 loop reads CASSDRGEKLFF. The CDR3, as DNA: TGTGCCAGCAGCGACAGGGGTGAAAAACTGTTTTTT.

The chain recombines TRBV7-6 with TRBJ2-6, with D tentatively TRBD1 (6 bases). This CDR3 has 18 amino acids. Per germline, CDR1 SGHVS and CDR2 FNYEAQ. Trimming stripped 2 bases from V and 0 bases from J, with 14 bases between. The CDR3 sequence: CASSLRGGGDSGANVLTF. The CDR3 nucleotides read TGTGCCAGCAGCTTAAGAGGGGGTGGGGACTCTGGGGCCAACGTCCTGACTTTC.

The chain joins TRBV12-3 or TRBV12-4 to TRBJ2-7; tentative D call: TRBD2 (6 bases). V gave up 3 bases and J gave up 5 bases, with 11 bases separating them. The CDR3 has 13 residues. CDR3 bases: TGTGCCAGCAGTTTTTCCGAGCGGGACGAGCAGTACTTC. Protein product: CASSFSERDEQYF.

The CDR3 nucleotides are TGTGCCAGCAGCTCAGCCGGGACAGGGGGCTTAGAGACCCAGTACTTC. It yields the protein CASSSAGTGGLETQYF. The chain combines TRBV13 with TRBJ2-5; 12 bases align to TRBD1. Per the germline V gene, CDR1 is PRHDT and CDR2 is FYEKMQ (reference sequence). V was clipped by 4 bases and J by 4 bases; unmatched bases: 7. This CDR3 contains 16 residues.

Comments on this clone: One junction end does not reproduce the germline sequence, and a read error may be involved. V and J are TRBV4-2 and TRBJ1-1, with TRBD1 as a possible D gene (5 bases). In germline, CDR1 is LGHNA, CDR2 YNFKEQ. This CDR3 is built from 15 residues. In nucleotides, the CDR3 is TGTGCCAGCAGCCTAAACCGGGGGATGAACATTGAAGCTTTCTTT. As protein: CASSLNRGMNIEAFF.

The rearrangement uses TRBV18 and TRBJ1-3; possibly TRBD1 for D (6 bases). The CDR3 runs 16 residues. V was pared by 2 bases and J by 0 bases, with 11 bases between. Per the germline V gene, CDR1 is KGHSH and CDR2 is LQKENI. Written as DNA, the CDR3 is TGTGCCAGCTCACCAGGGACACTGTACTCTGGAAACACCATATATTTT. Protein: CASSPGTLYSGNTIYF.

This clone was picked up one time. The genes are TRBV4-3 and TRBJ2-3; 15 bases are shared with TRBD2. V was pared by 3 bases and J by 2 bases, with 18 bases of the junction left unmatched. The V gene's germline CDR1 is LGHNA and CDR2 YSLEER. The CDR3 sequence is 22 residues long. CDR3 sequence (DNA): TGCGCCAGCAGCCAGGAAACCTCGGGGACTAGCGGGAGGATGGGACTCACAGATACGCAGTATTTT. This sequence encodes CASSQETSGTSGRMGLTDTQYF.

The genes are TRBV5-5 and TRBJ2-1; no firm D call. The CDR3 has 16 residues. The germline gives CDR1 SGHKS, CDR2 YYEKEE (reference sequence). The germline V and J ends were trimmed by 4 bases and 0 bases, with 14 bases remaining between them. The CDR3 region has the DNA TGTGCCAGCAGCACTACCGACTTGATCTCCTACAATGAGCAGTTCTTC. Translating gives CASSTTDLISYNEQFF.

The genes are TRBV5-1 and TRBJ2-1, with D unclear. Trimming stripped 0 bases from V and 5 bases from J, with 9 bases between. CDR1 and CDR2 from the germline V gene are SGHRS and YFSETQ. This CDR3 contains 14 residues. The CDR3 sequence: CASSLVYRDNEQFF. The CDR3, as DNA: TGCGCCAGCAGCTTGGTATATCGGGACAATGAGCAGTTCTTC.

The chain carries TRBV19 and TRBJ2-5; TRBD1 matches at 10 bases. Germline CDR1 reads LNHDA; CDR2 reads SQIVND (reference sequence). Unmatched junction bases numbered 7, after V lost 6 bases and J lost 3 bases. The CDR3 has 15 amino acids. The CDR3, as DNA: TGTGCCAGTAGAGGGCTCGGGACAGGGGAAGAGACCCAGTACTTC. It encodes CASRGLGTGEETQYF. Complete variable domain (other parts from reference TRBV19 and TRBJ2-5): DGGITQSPKYLFRKEGQNVTLSCEQNLNHDAMYWYRQDPGQGLRLIYYSQIVNDFQKGDIAEGYSVSREKKESFPLTVTSAQKNPTAFYLCASRGLGTGEETQYFGPGTRLLVL.

The J gene is TRBJ1-2, the V gene TRBV7-9; tentatively, D is TRBD1 (6 bases). This CDR3 contains 12 residues. Per germline, CDR1 SEHNR and CDR2 FQNEAQ (reference sequence). The germline V and J ends were trimmed by 5 bases and 6 bases, with 10 bases remaining between them. In DNA, the CDR3 is TGTGCCAGCAGCGGCACAGGGCATGGCTACACCTTC. Protein product: CASSGTGHGYTF. Full variable domain (rest looked up from reference TRBV7-9 and TRBJ1-2): DTGVSQNPRHKITKRGQNVTFRCDPISEHNRLYWYRQTLGQGPEFLTYFQNEAQLEKSRLLSDRFSAERPKGSFSTLEIQRTEQGDSAMYLCASSGTGHGYTFGSGTRLTVV.

The rearrangement links TRBV19 to TRBJ1-6, with D perhaps TRBD1 (6 bases). This CDR3 contains 14 residues. Trimming cost V 7 bases and J 10 bases, with 17 bases left between them. Germline V lookup: CDR1 LNHDA, CDR2 SQIVND (reference sequence). The CDR3: CASNLGASKSPLHF. Written as DNA, the CDR3 is TGTGCCAGTAACCTGGGGGCTAGTAAATCACCCCTCCACTTT.

CDR3 protein: CASSTGGGGYGYTF. Here the CDR3 DNA reads TGTGCCAGTAGTACAGGGGGCGGGGGCTATGGCTACACCTTC. This chain joins TRBV19 and TRBJ1-2, with 8 bases that match TRBD1. J lost 4 bases, V lost 4 bases, and 5 bases had no gene match. Germline V gene sequence: CDR1 LNHDA, CDR2 SQIVND (reference sequence). The CDR3 is 14 amino acids.

In its sample, this clone was seen once. The J gene is TRBJ1-2, the V gene TRBV11-1; 8 bases line up with TRBD1. V dropped 4 bases and J dropped 3; count of bases not matched to a gene: 10. The CDR3 sequence is 16 residues long. CDR1 SGHAT and CDR2 FQDESV come from the germline V gene (reference sequence). The CDR3 is CASSYGRGLKDYGYTF. CDR3 coding DNA: TGTGCCAGCAGCTATGGCAGGGGGCTAAAGGACTATGGCTACACCTTC.

V and J are TRBV18 and TRBJ2-2; no reliable D call. The CDR3 length is 14 residues. The V end was cut by 0 bases, the J end by 5 bases, with 7 bases between. Germline V gene data show CDR1 as KGHSH and CDR2 as LQKENI. The CDR3 is CASSPPIETGELFF. The DNA of the CDR3 is TGTGCCAGCTCACCACCGATAGAGACCGGGGAGCTGTTTTTT.

This clone was detected only once. The genes are TRBV27 and TRBJ2-1; 10 bases are shared with TRBD2. The CDR3 is made up of 18 amino acids. Looked up from germline, CDR1 is MNHEY and CDR2 is SMNVEV (reference sequence). Trimming at V came to 2 bases and at J to 3 bases, leaving 10 bases not matched to a gene. The CDR3 loop is CASSLTLYRLAGYNEQFF. CDR3 DNA sequence: TGTGCCAGCAGTTTAACTCTTTACAGACTAGCGGGCTACAATGAGCAGTTCTTC.

The chain joins TRBV19 to TRBJ2-3; 11 bases match TRBD1. Trimming removed 3 bases from V and 3 bases from J; junction bases left unmatched: 2. Germline V CDR1 and CDR2: LNHDA, SQIVND (reference sequence). The CDR3 is 15 residues long. CDR3 DNA sequence: TGTGCCAGTAGTATGGGACAGGGGGTGACAGATACGCAGTATTTT. Translation: CASSMGQGVTDTQYF.

This chain uses TRBV6-4 with TRBJ1-6; 9 bases agree with TRBD1. Unmatched junction bases numbered 8, after V lost 3 bases and J lost 8 bases. This CDR3 comprises 16 residues. Looked up from germline, CDR1 is MRHNA and CDR2 is SNTAGT. CDR3 nucleotides: TGTGCCAGCAGTGAAGGGACAGGGAAAAATGATTCACCCCTCCACTTT. This translates into CASSEGTGKNDSPLHF.

The rearrangement joins TRBV7-2 to TRBJ2-7; D gene uncertain. The CDR3 spans 16 residues. V lost 1 base, J lost 3 bases, and 16 bases lay in between. The V gene's germline CDR1 is SGHTA and CDR2 FQGNSA. The CDR3 loop is CASSLVAAESLYEQYF. The CDR3 DNA is TGTGCCAGCAGCTTAGTCGCGGCGGAGTCCCTCTACGAGCAGTACTTC.